The 14 T cell receptor beta chains below were found in one sample sequenced in a study of blood T cell repertoires in COVID-19. Data came from immunoSEQ multiplex PCR; TCRdb stores just in-frame clones and leaves some out. The table has over 400,000 clones, 70% to 90% seen once. Sequencing used peripheral blood. All receptors come from a woman in her forties or fifties with COVID-19, enrolled during active disease.

The chain joins TRBV11-3 to TRBJ2-1; TRBD2 matches at 7 bases. V was clipped by 5 bases and J by 6 bases; unmatched bases: 7. Germline CDR1 and CDR2: SGHNT and YENEEA. The CDR3 sequence is 14 residues long. The CDR3 DNA follows: TGTGCCAGCAGCCGGGGGGTGGGAAGCAATGAGCAGTTCTTC. It yields the protein CASSRGVGSNEQFF.

The chain carries TRBV24-1 and TRBJ2-5; D might be TRBD2 (6 bases). Looked up from germline, CDR1 is KGHDR and CDR2 is SFDVKD. The V and J ends lost 4 bases and 0 bases respectively, with 17 bases between them. The CDR3 spans 17 residues. CDR3 bases: TGTGCCACCAGTGACGTCGGCAGGGCGGGGTACCAAGAGACCCAGTACTTC. It is translated as CATSDVGRAGYQETQYF.

This chain links TRBV27 with TRBJ2-6; no definite D call. Between the trimmed V and J ends, which lost 6 bases and 4 bases, there was a span of 16 bases. Germline V gene lookup returns CDR1 MNHEY and CDR2 SMNVEV (reference sequence). This CDR3 has 16 amino acids. CDR3 residues: CASSYKPGTGANVLTF. CDR3 DNA: TGTGCCAGCAGCTATAAACCAGGCACCGGGGCCAACGTCCTGACTTTC.

The V call is TRBV24-1, the J call TRBJ2-1, with no clear D. V lost 5 bases and J lost 10, with 8 bases in between. The CDR3 consists of 11 residues. Germline values: CDR1 KGHDR, CDR2 SFDVKD. The CDR3 nucleotides read TGTGCCACCAGTGTCGCCCGGGAGCAGTTCTTC. It codes for CATSVAREQFF.

The chain combines TRBV9 with TRBJ1-1; D unclear. V was cut by 4 bases and J by 2 bases, with 12 bases left in between. Per the germline V gene, CDR1 is SGDLS and CDR2 is YYNGEE. The CDR3 covers 14 residues. The CDR3 region is CASSQRHSNTEAFF. Written as DNA, the CDR3 is TGTGCCAGCAGCCAAAGACACTCCAACACTGAAGCTTTCTTT.

As for this clone: Other DNA sequences in this specimen translate into the identical CDR3. The chain recombines TRBV19 with TRBJ1-1; TRBD1 matches at 9 bases. The V gene's germline CDR1 is LNHDA and CDR2 SQIVND (reference sequence). V lost 3 bases, J lost 5 bases, and 4 bases stayed unmatched. The CDR3 has 14 amino acids. The CDR3 sequence is CASSIWTGDTEAFF. In DNA, the CDR3 is TGTGCCAGTAGTATTTGGACAGGGGATACTGAAGCTTTCTTT.

This clone came up once. The chain couples TRBV4-1 to TRBJ2-1; 9 bases fit TRBD2. CDR3 length: 16 amino acids. The germline CDR1 and CDR2 sequences are MGHRA and YSYEKL. With 1 base clipped from V and 7 bases from J, the junction kept 8 bases outside the gene matches. CDR3 residues: CASSQGRRGGLNEQFF. Here the CDR3 DNA reads TGCGCCAGCAGCCAAGGAAGGCGGGGGGGCCTGAATGAGCAGTTCTTC.

The chain employs TRBV24-1 and TRBJ2-5, with TRBD1 matching 9 bases. V gave up 2 bases and J gave up 1 base; unmatched junction bases: 7. The germline V gene encodes CDR1 KGHDR and CDR2 SFDVKD. The CDR3 is 17 residues long. The CDR3 region has the DNA TGTGCCACCAGTGATTCCCCGGGACAGGGCCTCCAAGAGACCCAGTACTTC. Residues: CATSDSPGQGLQETQYF.

This clone has only one observation. The chain is built from TRBV2 and TRBJ1-5; D possibly corresponds to TRBD1 (6 bases). Per germline, CDR1 SNHLY and CDR2 FYNNEI. The CDR3 contains 20 residues. V was trimmed by 2 bases and J by 10 bases, leaving 33 bases between them. DNA of the CDR3: TGTGCCAGCAGTGAACGAGGGCTTAAGAGGGGGTACTCCATTGAGGAACCCCAGCATTTT. Residues: CASSERGLKRGYSIEEPQHF.

V usage is TRBV24-1 and J usage is TRBJ1-3; D possibly corresponds to TRBD1 (5 bases). The germline gives CDR1 KGHDR, CDR2 SFDVKD. The CDR3 contains 15 residues. The V gene lost 4 bases and the J gene lost 7 bases, with 16 bases spanning the gap. For the CDR3, the DNA is TGTGCCACCAGTGACCCAGGGAAAAGAGACAACACCATATATTTT. It is translated as CATSDPGKRDNTIYF.

The chain combines TRBV6-5 with TRBJ2-1, with 7 bases matching TRBD1. This CDR3 has 16 amino acids. V dropped 4 bases and J dropped 2; count of bases not matched to a gene: 8. The germline V gene has CDR1 MNHEY and CDR2 SVGAGI. CDR3 DNA sequence: TGTGCCAGCAGTTCGTCCCGGGACAGAGCCTACAATGAGCAGTTCTTC. It yields the protein CASSSSRDRAYNEQFF.

The gene calls are TRBV14 and TRBJ2-1, with D possibly matching TRBD2 (5 bases). CDR3 length: 15 residues. V dropped 3 bases and J dropped 6 bases, with 15 bases sitting between them. Germline values: CDR1 SGHDN, CDR2 FVKESK. DNA for the CDR3: TGTGCCAGCAGCCAGAATCCCCCCGGGATCAATGAGCAGTTCTTC. Translation: CASSQNPPGINEQFF.

The rearrangement joins TRBV2 to TRBJ2-1; TRBD2 is a possible D gene (6 bases). Trimming removed 8 bases from V and 8 bases from J, with 13 bases in between. Germline V gives CDR1 SNHLY, CDR2 FYNNEI. This CDR3 is 12 amino acids long. CDR3 nucleotides: TGTGCCAGCGCCCACACGGGGGATGAGCAGTTCTTC. As protein: CASAHTGDEQFF.

The chain recombines TRBV19 with TRBJ1-3; 7 bases are a match to TRBD1. J lost 2 bases, V lost 7 bases, and 2 bases had no gene match. In germline, CDR1 is LNHDA, CDR2 SQIVND (reference sequence). The CDR3 is made up of 13 amino acids. The CDR3 reads CASNTGAGNTIYF. CDR3 nucleotides: TGTGCCAGTAACACAGGGGCTGGAAACACCATATATTTT.